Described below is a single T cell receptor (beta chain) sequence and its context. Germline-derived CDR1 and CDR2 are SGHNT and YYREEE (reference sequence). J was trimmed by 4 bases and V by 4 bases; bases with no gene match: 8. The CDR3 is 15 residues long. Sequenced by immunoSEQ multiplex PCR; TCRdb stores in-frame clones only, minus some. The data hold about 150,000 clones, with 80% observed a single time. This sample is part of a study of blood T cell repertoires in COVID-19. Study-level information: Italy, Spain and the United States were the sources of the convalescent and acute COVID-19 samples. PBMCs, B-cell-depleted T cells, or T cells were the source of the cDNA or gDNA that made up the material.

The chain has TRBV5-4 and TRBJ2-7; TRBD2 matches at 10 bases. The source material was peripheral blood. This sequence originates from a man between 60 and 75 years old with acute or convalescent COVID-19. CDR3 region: CASSTRSGRDYEQYF. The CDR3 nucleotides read TGTGCCAGCAGCACTAGAAGCGGGAGGGATTACGAGCAGTACTTC.